The 22 T cell receptor beta chains below come from one sample, sequenced in a study of T cells and Merkel cell carcinoma outcomes. Here immunoSEQ multiplex PCR was the method, and the copy in TCRdb shows in-frame clones only, minus some. The top ten clones hold roughly 4% of a sample with under 2,000 clones, about 90% of them seen once. Sequenced sample: tumor tissue from Merkel cell carcinoma. All receptors derive from a human donor with Merkel cell carcinoma.

This sequence joins TRBV20-1 and TRBJ1-3; no clear D. V lost 6 bases and J lost 4, with 4 bases in between. This CDR3 spans 10 amino acids. Germline values: CDR1 DFQATT, CDR2 SNEGSKA (reference sequence). CDR3 coding DNA: TGCAGTGCGGTGGGAAACACCATATATTTT. This translates into CSAVGNTIYF.

This chain links TRBV18 with TRBJ2-3; weak D call: TRBD1 (6 bases). The V and J ends lost 1 base and 2 bases respectively, with 7 bases between them. The CDR3 is made up of 14 amino acids. Germline V CDR1 and CDR2: KGHSH, LQKENI. The CDR3 coding sequence is TGTGCCAGCTCACCACGGACAGCCACAGATACGCAGTATTTT. It translates to CASSPRTATDTQYF.

In this sample, this clone turned up once. This chain links TRBV7-9 with TRBJ2-5; the D gene is possibly TRBD2 (5 bases). This CDR3 region has 13 residues. Germline CDR1 SEHNR, CDR2 FQNEAQ (reference sequence). V was cut by 6 bases and J by 2 bases, with 10 bases left in between. This CDR3 reads CASRAVLQETQYF. The CDR3 nucleotides read TGTGCCAGCAGAGCGGTACTACAAGAGACCCAGTACTTC.

V gene TRBV15 combines with J gene TRBJ1-2; the match to TRBD1 covers 9 bases. J was trimmed by 1 base and V by 3 bases; bases with no gene match: 9. The germline CDR1 and CDR2 sequences are LNHNV and YYDKDF (reference sequence). There are 17 residues in the CDR3. Here the CDR3 reads CATSRGGTGTSNYGYTF. The CDR3 DNA sequence: TGTGCCACCAGCAGGGGGGGGACAGGGACGAGTAACTATGGCTACACCTTC.

About this clone: Other DNA sequences in the same sample also yield this CDR3. The CDR3 protein is CASRGQLGAYEQYF. CDR3 bases: TGCGCCAGCAGAGGACAACTAGGGGCCTACGAGCAGTACTTC. The chain couples TRBV5-1 to TRBJ2-7, with D perhaps TRBD1 or TRBD2 (5 bases each). From germline, CDR1 is SGHRS and CDR2 YFSETQ. Trimming cost V 5 bases and J 2 bases, with 14 bases left between them. CDR3 length: 14 amino acids.

The chain uses TRBV9 and TRBJ2-1, with 10 bases identical to TRBD1. This CDR3 spans 15 amino acids. V shed 1 base, J shed 4 bases, and the junction held 2 bases outside the gene matches. Germline CDR1 SGDLS, CDR2 YYNGEE. CDR3 protein: CASSVRQGAYNEQFF. Written as DNA, the CDR3 is TGTGCCAGCAGCGTAAGACAGGGGGCATACAATGAGCAGTTCTTC.

The rearrangement links TRBV6-5 to TRBJ2-5; D is unclear. V shed 5 bases and J shed 0 bases, with 13 bases lying between them. CDR3 length: 15 amino acids. Germline CDR1 and CDR2: MNHEY and SVGAGI. The CDR3 region is CASSPLTLYQETQYF. CDR3 coding DNA: TGTGCCAGCAGTCCCTTGACGCTGTACCAAGAGACCCAGTACTTC.

The rearrangement joins TRBV6-5 to TRBJ2-7, with a weak D call TRBD2 (5 bases). The CDR3 consists of 13 residues. The V end was cut by 4 bases, the J end by 7 bases, with 14 bases between. The germline V gene encodes CDR1 MNHEY and CDR2 SVGAGI. For the CDR3, the DNA is TGTGCCAGCAGTTCGATCCAGCCGGGAGAGCAGTACTTC. It translates to CASSSIQPGEQYF.

The rearrangement joins TRBV18 to TRBJ1-1, with D perhaps TRBD1 (5 bases). The V end was cut by 5 bases, the J end by 0 bases, with 10 bases between. This CDR3 is built from 14 residues. The V gene's germline CDR1 is KGHSH and CDR2 LQKENI. CDR3 nucleotides: TGTGCCAGCTCAACGGAGACAGTGAACACTGAAGCTTTCTTT. This gives the protein CASSTETVNTEAFF.

Remarks on this clone: One junction end disagrees with the germline gene, perhaps due to a read error. This chain joins TRBV11-2 and TRBJ2-7; D remains unclear. Germline V CDR1 and CDR2: SGHAT, FQNNGV. The CDR3 is 11 amino acids. In nucleotides, the CDR3 is TGTGCCAGCAGCGTCAGCTACGAGCAGTATTTC. Its translation is CASSVSYEQYF.

The chain carries TRBV30 and TRBJ1-1; no clear D. CDR3 length equals 8 residues. The germline V gene has CDR1 GTSNPN and CDR2 SVGIG (reference sequence). With 5 bases removed from V and 7 bases from J, the gap between germline ends came to 2 bases. The CDR3 DNA sequence: TGTGCCTGGGGTGAAGCTTTCTTT. The encoded protein is CAWGEAFF.

The CDR3 coding sequence is TGTGCCAGCAGCCCCAGTTATGAGCAGTTCTTC. It is translated as CASSPSYEQFF. The V and J genes are TRBV7-9 and TRBJ2-1; D unresolved. This CDR3 region has 11 residues. CDR1 and CDR2 from the germline V gene are SEHNR and FQNEAQ (reference sequence). V gave up 5 bases and J gave up 8 bases, with 7 bases separating them.

This clone has just a few counts. The chain uses TRBV27 and TRBJ2-7; weak D call: TRBD1 (6 bases). Trimming left V 8 bases short and J 1 base short, with 12 bases between. Germline-derived CDR1 and CDR2 are MNHEY and SMNVEV (reference sequence). This CDR3 has 13 residues. This CDR3 reads CASGDISSYEQYF. The CDR3 coding sequence is TGTGCCAGCGGGGACATTTCATCCTACGAGCAGTACTTC.

In DNA, the CDR3 is TGTGCCAGCAGTTTATCTACGGGGGGGTATGGCGAGACCCAGTACTTC. Translated: CASSLSTGGYGETQYF. The V gene is TRBV27, the J gene TRBJ2-5; TRBD2 aligns across 8 bases. The junction had 8 bases not matched to a gene; V was cut back by 0 bases and J by 5 bases. Germline values: CDR1 MNHEY, CDR2 SMNVEV (reference sequence). This CDR3 is built from 16 residues.

The CDR3 loop reads CASSLLRTQYF. As DNA, the CDR3 is TGTGCCAGCAGTTTATTAAGGACCCAGTACTTC. The V gene is TRBV28, the J gene TRBJ2-5; no reliable D call. The CDR3 length is 11 residues. V was cut by 1 base and J by 7 bases, with 4 bases left in between. Looked up from germline, CDR1 is MDHEN and CDR2 is SYDVKM.

CDR3 sequence reads: CASSQDHGLSTNTGELFF. The CDR3 DNA is TGTGCCAGCAGCCAAGACCACGGACTATCTACGAACACCGGGGAGCTGTTTTTT. This chain joins TRBV4-2 and TRBJ2-2, with D possibly TRBD2 on 6 matching bases. Germline V gene sequence: CDR1 LGHNA, CDR2 YNFKEQ. The V end was cut by 0 bases, the J end by 0 bases, with 14 bases between. The CDR3 consists of 18 residues.

The chain couples TRBV6-6 to TRBJ2-2; 9 bases match TRBD2. V was pared by 7 bases and J by 4 bases, with 7 bases of the junction left unmatched. In germline, CDR1 is MNHNY, CDR2 SVGAGI (reference sequence). The CDR3 has 15 amino acids. CDR3 coding DNA: TGTGCCAGCAAGCCCGGCGGGGGGGTCACCGGGGAGCTGTTTTTT. This gives the protein CASKPGGGVTGELFF.

This clone was counted a few times. The J gene is TRBJ1-2, the V gene TRBV4-1; no reliable D call. There are 14 residues in the CDR3. CDR1 MGHRA and CDR2 YSYEKL come from the germline V gene. With 1 base removed from V and 0 bases from J, the gap between germline ends came to 6 bases. The DNA for the CDR3 is TGCGCCAGCAGCCAAGTATCCCCTAACTATGGCTACACCTTC. It yields the protein CASSQVSPNYGYTF.

The chain carries TRBV4-1 and TRBJ1-1; possibly TRBD1 for D (6 bases). The CDR3 runs 13 residues. In germline, CDR1 is MGHRA, CDR2 YSYEKL. V shed 8 bases and J shed 7 bases, with 17 bases lying between them. Here the CDR3 DNA reads TGCGCCAGCTCCACTGCGGGGGACATTGAAGCTTTCTTT. It is translated as CASSTAGDIEAFF.

The chain links TRBV10-3 to TRBJ2-5, with 10 bases that match TRBD1. From germline, CDR1 is ENHRY and CDR2 SYGVKD. The CDR3 loop spans 15 amino acids. V shed 3 bases and J 2 bases; nucleotides not matched to a gene: 3. CDR3 DNA sequence: TGTGCCATCAGTGACCGGGACAGGGGACAAGAGACCCAGTACTTC. Its translation is CAISDRDRGQETQYF.

The rearrangement joins TRBV19 to TRBJ2-1; TRBD2 is a possible D gene (5 bases). The ends were cut back, 6 bases at V and 2 bases at J, with 8 bases in the middle. This CDR3 comprises 13 residues. Germline V gene lookup returns CDR1 LNHDA and CDR2 SQIVND (reference sequence). CDR3 nucleotide sequence: TGTGCCAGTAGCGGGGTAGCCTACAATGAGCAGTTCTTC. Protein product: CASSGVAYNEQFF.

The rearrangement joins TRBV7-9 to TRBJ2-7; D is ambiguous. V was cut by 5 bases and J by 2 bases, with 13 bases left in between. Looked up from germline, CDR1 is SEHNR and CDR2 is FQNEAQ (reference sequence). This CDR3 is 14 amino acids long. The CDR3 DNA reads TGTGCCAGCAGCCCACGGGCCCCCCCCTACGAGCAGTACTTC. This codes for CASSPRAPPYEQYF.